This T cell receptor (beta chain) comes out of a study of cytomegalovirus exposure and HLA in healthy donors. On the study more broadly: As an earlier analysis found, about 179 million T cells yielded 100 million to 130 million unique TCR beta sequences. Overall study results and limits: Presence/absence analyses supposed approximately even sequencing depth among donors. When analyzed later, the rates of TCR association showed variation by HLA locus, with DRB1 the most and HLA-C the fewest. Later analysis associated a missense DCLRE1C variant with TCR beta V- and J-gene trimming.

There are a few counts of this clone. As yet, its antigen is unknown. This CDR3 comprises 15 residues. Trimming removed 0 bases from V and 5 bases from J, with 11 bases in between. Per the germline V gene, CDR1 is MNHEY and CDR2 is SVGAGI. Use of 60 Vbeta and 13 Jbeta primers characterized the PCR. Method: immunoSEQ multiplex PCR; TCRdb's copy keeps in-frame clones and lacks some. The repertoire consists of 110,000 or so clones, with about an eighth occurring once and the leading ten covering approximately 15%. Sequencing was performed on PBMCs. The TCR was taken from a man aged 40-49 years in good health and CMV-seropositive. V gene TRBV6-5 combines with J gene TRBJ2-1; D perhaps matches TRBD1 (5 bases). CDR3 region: CASSYSRASNNEQFF. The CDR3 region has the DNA TGTGCCAGCAGTTACTCCAGGGCGAGTAACAATGAGCAGTTCTTC.